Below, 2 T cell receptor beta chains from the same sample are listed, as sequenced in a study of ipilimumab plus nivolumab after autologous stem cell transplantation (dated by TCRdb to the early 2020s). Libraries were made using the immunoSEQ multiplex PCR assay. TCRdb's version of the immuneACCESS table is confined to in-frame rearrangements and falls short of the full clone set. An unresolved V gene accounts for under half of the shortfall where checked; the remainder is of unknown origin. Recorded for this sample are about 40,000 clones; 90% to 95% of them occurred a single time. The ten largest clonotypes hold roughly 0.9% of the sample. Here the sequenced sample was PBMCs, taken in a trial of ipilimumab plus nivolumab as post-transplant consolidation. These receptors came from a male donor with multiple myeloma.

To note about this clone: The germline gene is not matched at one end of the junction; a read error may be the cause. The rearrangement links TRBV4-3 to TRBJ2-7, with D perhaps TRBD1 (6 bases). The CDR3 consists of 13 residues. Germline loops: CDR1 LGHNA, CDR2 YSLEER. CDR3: CASSQQGGDPATF. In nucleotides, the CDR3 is TGCGCCAGCAGCCAACAAGGGGGAGATCCCGCCACTTTC.

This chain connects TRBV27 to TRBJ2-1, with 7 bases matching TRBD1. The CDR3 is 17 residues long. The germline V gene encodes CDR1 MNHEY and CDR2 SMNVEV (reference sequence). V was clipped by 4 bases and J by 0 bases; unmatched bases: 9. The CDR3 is CASSSDPDRSSYNEQFF. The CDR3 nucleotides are TGTGCCAGCAGTTCGGACCCGGACAGGAGCTCCTACAATGAGCAGTTCTTC.